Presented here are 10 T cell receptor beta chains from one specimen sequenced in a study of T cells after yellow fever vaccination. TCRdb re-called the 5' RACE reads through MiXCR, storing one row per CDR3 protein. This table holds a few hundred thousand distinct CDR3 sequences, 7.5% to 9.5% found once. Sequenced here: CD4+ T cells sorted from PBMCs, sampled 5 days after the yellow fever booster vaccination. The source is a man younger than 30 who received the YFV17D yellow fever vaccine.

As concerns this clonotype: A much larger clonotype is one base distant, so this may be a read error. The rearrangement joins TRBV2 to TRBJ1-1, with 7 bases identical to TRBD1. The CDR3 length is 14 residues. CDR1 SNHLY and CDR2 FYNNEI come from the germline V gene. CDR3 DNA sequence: TGTGTCAGCACAACGGGACAGTTGAACACTGAAGCTTTCTTT. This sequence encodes CVSTTGQLNTEAFF.

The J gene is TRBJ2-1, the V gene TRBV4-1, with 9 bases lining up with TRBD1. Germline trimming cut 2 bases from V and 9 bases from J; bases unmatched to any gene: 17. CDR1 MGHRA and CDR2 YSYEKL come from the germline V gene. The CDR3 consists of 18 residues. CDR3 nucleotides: TGCGCCAGCAGCCAACGCCCATCCGCCGGGACAGGGAGGAGTGAGCAGTTCTTC. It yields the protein CASSQRPSAGTGRSEQFF.

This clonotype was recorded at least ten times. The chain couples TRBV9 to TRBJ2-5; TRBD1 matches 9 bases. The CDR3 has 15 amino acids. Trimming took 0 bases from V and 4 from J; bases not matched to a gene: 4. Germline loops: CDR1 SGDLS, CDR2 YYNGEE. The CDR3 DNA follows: TGTGCCAGCAGCGTAGACAGGGGGCTGGGAGAGACCCAGTACTTC. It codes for CASSVDRGLGETQYF. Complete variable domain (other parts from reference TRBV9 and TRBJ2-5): DSGVTQTPKHLITATGQRVTLRCSPRSGDLSVYWYQQSLDQGLQFLIQYYNGEERAKGNILERFSAQQFPDLHSELNLSSLELGDSALYFCASSVDRGLGETQYFGPGTRLLVL.

The CDR3 nucleotides are TGCGCCAGCAGCCTACAGGGCTGTGAAAAACTGTTTTTT. It codes for CASSLQGCEKLFF. This chain links TRBV5-1 with TRBJ1-4; a possible D gene is TRBD1 (6 bases). The CDR3 contains 13 residues. V lost 4 bases and J 7 bases, leaving 11 bases between the germline ends. Per the germline V gene, CDR1 is SGHRS and CDR2 is YFSETQ.

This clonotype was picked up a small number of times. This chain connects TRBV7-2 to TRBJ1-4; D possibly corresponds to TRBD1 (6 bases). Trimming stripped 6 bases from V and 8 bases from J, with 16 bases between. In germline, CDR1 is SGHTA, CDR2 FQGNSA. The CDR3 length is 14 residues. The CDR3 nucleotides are TGTGCCAGCAGTAGGGGGGGCGTCGCCGAAAAACTGTTTTTT. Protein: CASSRGGVAEKLFF.

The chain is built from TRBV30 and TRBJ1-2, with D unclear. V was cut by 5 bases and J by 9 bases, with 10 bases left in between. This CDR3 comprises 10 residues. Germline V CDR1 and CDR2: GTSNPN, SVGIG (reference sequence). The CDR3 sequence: CAWAHGSYTF. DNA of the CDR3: TGTGCCTGGGCTCATGGTAGCTACACCTTC.

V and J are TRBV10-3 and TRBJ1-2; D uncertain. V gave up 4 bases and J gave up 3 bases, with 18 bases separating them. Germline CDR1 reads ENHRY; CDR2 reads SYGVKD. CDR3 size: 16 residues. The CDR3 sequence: CAISAIVTLSHYGYTF. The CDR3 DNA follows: TGTGCCATCAGTGCCATCGTTACCCTATCCCACTATGGCTACACCTTC.

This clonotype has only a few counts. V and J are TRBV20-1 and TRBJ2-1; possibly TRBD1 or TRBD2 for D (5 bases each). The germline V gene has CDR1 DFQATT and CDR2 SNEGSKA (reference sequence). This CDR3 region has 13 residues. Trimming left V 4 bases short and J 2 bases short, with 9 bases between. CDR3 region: CSANRGPYNEQFF. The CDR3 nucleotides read TGCAGTGCTAATAGGGGACCCTACAATGAGCAGTTCTTC.

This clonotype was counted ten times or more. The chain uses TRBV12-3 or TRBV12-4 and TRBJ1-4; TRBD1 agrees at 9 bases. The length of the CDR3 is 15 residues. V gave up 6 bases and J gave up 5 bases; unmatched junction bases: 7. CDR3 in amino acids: CASSPGDRENEKLFF. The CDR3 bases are TGTGCCAGCAGCCCTGGGGACAGGGAAAATGAAAAACTGTTTTTT.

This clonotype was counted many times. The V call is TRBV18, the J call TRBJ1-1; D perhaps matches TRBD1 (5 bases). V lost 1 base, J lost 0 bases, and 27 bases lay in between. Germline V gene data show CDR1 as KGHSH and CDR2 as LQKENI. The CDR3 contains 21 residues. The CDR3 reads CASSPRASRSGQGNMNTEAFF. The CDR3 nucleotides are TGTGCCAGCTCACCACGCGCAAGTCGTTCGGGGCAGGGAAATATGAACACTGAAGCTTTCTTT.